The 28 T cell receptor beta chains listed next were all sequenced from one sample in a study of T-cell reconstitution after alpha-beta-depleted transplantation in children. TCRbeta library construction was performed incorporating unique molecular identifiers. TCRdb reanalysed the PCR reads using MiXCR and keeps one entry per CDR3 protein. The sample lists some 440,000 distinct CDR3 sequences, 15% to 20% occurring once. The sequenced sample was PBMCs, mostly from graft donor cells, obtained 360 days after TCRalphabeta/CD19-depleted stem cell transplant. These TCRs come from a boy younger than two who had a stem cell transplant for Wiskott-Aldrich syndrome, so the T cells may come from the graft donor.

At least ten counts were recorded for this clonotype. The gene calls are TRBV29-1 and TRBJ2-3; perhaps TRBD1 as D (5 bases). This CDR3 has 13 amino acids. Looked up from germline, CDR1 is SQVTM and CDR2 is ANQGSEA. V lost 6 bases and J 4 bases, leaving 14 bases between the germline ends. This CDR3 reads CSVAAGLADTQYF. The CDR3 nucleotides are TGCAGCGTCGCCGCAGGGCTGGCAGATACGCAGTATTTT.

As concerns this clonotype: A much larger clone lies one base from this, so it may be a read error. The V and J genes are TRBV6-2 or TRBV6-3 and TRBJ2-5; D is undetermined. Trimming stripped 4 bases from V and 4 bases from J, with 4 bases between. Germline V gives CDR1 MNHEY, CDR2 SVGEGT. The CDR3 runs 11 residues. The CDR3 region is CASSFAETQYF. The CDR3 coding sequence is TGTGCCAGCAGTTTCGCAGAGACCCAGTACTTC.

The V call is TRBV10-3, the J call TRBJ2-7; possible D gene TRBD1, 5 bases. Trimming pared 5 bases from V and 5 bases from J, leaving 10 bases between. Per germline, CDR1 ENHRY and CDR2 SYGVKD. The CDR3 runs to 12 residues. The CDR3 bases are TGTGCCATCAGTTCAGGGAACAACGAGCAGTACTTC. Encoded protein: CAISSGNNEQYF.

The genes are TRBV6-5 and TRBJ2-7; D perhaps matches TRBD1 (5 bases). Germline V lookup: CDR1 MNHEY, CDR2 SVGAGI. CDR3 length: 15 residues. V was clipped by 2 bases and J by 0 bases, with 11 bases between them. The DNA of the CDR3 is TGTGCCAGCAGTTACAGACAGTTCAGCTCCTACGAGCAGTACTTC. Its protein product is CASSYRQFSSYEQYF.

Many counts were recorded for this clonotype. The CDR3: CASSRVSGRNTGELFF. The CDR3 coding sequence is TGTGCCAGCAGCCGGGTGTCCGGGCGGAACACCGGGGAGCTGTTTTTT. This chain links TRBV5-4 with TRBJ2-2; D remains ambiguous. V was cut by 4 bases and J by 1 base, with 14 bases left in between. CDR3 length: 16 residues. CDR1 and CDR2 from the germline V gene are SGHNT and YYREEE (reference sequence).

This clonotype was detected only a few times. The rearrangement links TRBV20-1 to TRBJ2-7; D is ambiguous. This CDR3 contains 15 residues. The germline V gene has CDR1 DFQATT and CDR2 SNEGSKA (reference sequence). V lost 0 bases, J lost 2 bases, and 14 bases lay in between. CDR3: CSARDLGARTYEQYF. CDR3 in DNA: TGCAGTGCTAGAGATCTAGGCGCTAGAACCTACGAGCAGTACTTC.

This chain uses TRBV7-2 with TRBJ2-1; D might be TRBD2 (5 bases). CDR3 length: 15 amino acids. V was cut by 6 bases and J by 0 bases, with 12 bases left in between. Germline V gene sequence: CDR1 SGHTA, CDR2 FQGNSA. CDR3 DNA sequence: TGTGCCAGCAGTTACCGGGATTTCTCCTACAATGAGCAGTTCTTC. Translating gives CASSYRDFSYNEQFF. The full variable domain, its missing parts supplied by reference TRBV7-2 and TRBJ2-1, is GAGVSQSPSNKVTEKGKDVELRCDPISGHTALYWYRQSLGQGLEFLIYFQGNSAPDKSGLPSDRFSAERTGGSVSTLTIQRTQQEDSAVYLCASSYRDFSYNEQFFGPGTRLTVL.

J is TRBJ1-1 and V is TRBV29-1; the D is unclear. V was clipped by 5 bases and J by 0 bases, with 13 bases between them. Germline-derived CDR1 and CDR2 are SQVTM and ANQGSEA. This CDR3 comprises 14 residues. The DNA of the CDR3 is TGCAGCGTTCGAGGACGCTTCATGAACACTGAAGCTTTCTTT. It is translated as CSVRGRFMNTEAFF. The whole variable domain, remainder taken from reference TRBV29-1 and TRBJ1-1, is SAVISQKPSRDICQRGTSLTIQCQVDSQVTMMFWYRQQPGQSLTLIATANQGSEATYESGFVIDKFPISRPNLTFSTLTVSNMSPEDSSIYLCSVRGRFMNTEAFFGQGTRLTVV.

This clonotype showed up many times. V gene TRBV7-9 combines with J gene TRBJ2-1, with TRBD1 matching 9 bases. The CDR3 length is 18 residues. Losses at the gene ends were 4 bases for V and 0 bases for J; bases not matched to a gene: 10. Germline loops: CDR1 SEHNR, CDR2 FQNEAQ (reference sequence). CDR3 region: CASSSTPGQGSSYNEQFF. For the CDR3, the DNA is TGTGCCAGCAGCTCCACCCCGGGACAGGGAAGCTCCTACAATGAGCAGTTCTTC.

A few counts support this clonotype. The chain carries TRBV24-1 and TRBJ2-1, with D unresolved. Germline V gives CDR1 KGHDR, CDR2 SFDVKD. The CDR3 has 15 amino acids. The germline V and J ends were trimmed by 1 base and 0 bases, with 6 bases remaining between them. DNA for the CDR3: TGTGCCACCAGTGATTTCCGGAACTCCTACAATGAGCAGTTCTTC. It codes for CATSDFRNSYNEQFF.

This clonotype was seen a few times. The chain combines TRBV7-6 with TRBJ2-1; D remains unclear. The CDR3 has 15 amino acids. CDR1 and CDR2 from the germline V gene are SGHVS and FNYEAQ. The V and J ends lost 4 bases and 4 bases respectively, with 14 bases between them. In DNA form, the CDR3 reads TGTGCCAGCAGCTCCCCTCTAGGGCAGTACAATGAGCAGTTCTTC. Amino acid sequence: CASSSPLGQYNEQFF. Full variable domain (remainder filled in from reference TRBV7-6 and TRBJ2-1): GAGVSQSPRYKVTKRGQDVALRCDPISGHVSLYWYRQALGQGPEFLTYFNYEAQQDKSGLPNDRFSAERPEGSISTLTIQRTEQRDSAMYRCASSSPLGQYNEQFFGPGTRLTVL.

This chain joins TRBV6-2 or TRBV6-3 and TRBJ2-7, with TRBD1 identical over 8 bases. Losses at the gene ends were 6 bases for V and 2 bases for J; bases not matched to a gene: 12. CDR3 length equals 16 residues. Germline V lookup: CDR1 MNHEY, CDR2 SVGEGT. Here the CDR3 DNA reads TGTGCCAGCAGCCCCGGTCGAGACAGGGGCACCTACGAGCAGTACTTC. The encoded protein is CASSPGRDRGTYEQYF.

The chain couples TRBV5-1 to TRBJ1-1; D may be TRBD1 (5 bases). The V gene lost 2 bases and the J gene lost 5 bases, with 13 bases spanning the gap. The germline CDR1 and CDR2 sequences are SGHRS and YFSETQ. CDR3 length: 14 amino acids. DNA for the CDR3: TGCGCCAGCAGCTTCTTTCAGGGTAGTACTGAAGCTTTCTTT. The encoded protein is CASSFFQGSTEAFF. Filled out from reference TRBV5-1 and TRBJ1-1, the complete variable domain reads KAGVTQTPRYLIKTRGQQVTLSCSPISGHRSVSWYQQTPGQGLQFLFEYFSETQRNKGNFPGRFSGRQFSNSRSEMNVSTLELGDSALYLCASSFFQGSTEAFFGQGTRLTVV.

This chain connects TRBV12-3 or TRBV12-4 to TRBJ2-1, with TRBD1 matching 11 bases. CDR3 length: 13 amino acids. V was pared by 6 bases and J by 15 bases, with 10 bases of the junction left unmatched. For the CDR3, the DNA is TGTGCCAGCAGCCGAGCCGGGACAGGGGGGCCGTTCTTC. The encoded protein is CASSRAGTGGPFF.

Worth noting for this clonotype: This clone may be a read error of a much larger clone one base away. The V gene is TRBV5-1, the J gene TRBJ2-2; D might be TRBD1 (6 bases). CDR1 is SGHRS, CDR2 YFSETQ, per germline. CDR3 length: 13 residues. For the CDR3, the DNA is TGCACCAGCAGCTTAGGACAGTCCGGGGAGCTGTTTTTT. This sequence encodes CTSSLGQSGELFF.

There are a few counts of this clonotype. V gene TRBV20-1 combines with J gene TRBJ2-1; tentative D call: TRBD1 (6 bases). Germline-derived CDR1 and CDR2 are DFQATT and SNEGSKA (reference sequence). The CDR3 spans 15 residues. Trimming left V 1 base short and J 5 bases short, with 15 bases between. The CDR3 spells CSARVLDRIDNEQFF. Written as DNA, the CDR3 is TGCAGTGCTAGAGTGTTAGACAGGATAGACAATGAGCAGTTCTTC.

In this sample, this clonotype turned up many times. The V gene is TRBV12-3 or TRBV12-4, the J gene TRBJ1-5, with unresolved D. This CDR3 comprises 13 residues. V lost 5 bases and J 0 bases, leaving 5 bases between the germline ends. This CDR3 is CASSRYSNQPQHF. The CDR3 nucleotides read TGTGCCAGCAGTCGGTATAGCAATCAGCCCCAGCATTTT.

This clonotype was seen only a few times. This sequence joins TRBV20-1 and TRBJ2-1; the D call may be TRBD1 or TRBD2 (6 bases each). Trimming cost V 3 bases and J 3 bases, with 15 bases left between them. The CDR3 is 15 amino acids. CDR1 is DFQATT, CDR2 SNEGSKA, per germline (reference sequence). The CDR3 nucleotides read TGCAGTGCTAGTCCCCGGGGGCCTGACTACAATGAGCAGTTCTTC. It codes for CSASPRGPDYNEQFF.

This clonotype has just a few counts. CDR3 loop: CASSHTAGGTDTQYF. The DNA of the CDR3 is TGCGCCAGCAGCCATACAGCGGGCGGCACAGATACGCAGTATTTT. The gene calls are TRBV4-1 and TRBJ2-3; D perhaps matches TRBD2 (6 bases). CDR3 length: 15 amino acids. Germline CDR1 MGHRA, CDR2 YSYEKL. V was shortened by 3 bases and J by 1 base, with 11 bases between the two germline ends.

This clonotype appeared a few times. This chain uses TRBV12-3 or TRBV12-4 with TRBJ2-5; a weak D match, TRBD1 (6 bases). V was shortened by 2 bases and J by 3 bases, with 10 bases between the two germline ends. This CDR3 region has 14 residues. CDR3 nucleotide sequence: TGTGCCAGCAGTTTAATGGCAGGGGAAGAGACCCAGTACTTC. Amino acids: CASSLMAGEETQYF.

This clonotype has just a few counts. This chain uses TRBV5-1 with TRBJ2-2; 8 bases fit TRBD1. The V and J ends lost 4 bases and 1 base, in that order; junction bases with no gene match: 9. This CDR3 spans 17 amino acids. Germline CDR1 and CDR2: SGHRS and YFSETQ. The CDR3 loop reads CASSAGAGTGNTGELFF. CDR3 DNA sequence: TGCGCCAGCAGCGCCGGCGCCGGGACAGGGAACACCGGGGAGCTGTTTTTT.

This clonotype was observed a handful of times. CDR3 amino acids: CASSRRASETQYF. Written as DNA, the CDR3 is TGTGCCAGCAGCCGGAGGGCAAGCGAGACCCAGTACTTC. This chain uses TRBV9 with TRBJ2-5; possible D gene TRBD2, 6 bases. The CDR3 has 13 residues. Germline CDR1 is SGDLS and CDR2 is YYNGEE. V lost 4 bases and J 5 bases, leaving 12 bases between the germline ends.

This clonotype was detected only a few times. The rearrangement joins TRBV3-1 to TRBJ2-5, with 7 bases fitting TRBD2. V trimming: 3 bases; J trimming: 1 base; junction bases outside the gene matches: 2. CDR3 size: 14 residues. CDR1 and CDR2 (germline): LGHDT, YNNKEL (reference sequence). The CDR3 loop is CASSQRLAQETQYF. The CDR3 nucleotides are TGTGCCAGCAGCCAGAGACTAGCCCAAGAGACCCAGTACTTC.

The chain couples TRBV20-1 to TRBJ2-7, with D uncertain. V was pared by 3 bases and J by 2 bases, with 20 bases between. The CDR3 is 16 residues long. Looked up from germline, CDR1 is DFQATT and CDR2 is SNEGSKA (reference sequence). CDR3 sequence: CSASPFGRLIPYEQYF. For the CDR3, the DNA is TGCAGTGCTAGTCCGTTCGGAAGGTTAATCCCCTACGAGCAGTACTTC.

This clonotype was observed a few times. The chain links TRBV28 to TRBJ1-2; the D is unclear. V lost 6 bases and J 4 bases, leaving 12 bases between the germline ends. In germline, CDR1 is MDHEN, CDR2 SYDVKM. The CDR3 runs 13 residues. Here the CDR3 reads CASSRWHPYGYTF. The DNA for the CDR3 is TGTGCCAGCAGCCGGTGGCATCCCTATGGCTACACCTTC.

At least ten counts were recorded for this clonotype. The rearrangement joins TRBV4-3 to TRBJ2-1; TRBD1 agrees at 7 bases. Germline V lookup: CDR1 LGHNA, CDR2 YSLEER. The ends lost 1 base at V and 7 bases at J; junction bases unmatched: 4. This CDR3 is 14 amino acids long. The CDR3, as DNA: TGCGCCAGCAGCCAAGTGGAGACAGGGAATGAGCAGTTCTTC. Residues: CASSQVETGNEQFF.

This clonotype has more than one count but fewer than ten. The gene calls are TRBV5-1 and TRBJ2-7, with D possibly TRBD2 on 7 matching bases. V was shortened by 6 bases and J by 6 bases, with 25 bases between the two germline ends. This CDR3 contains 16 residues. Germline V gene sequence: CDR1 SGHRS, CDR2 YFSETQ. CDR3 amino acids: CASTSGGPEGLGEQYF. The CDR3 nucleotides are TGCGCCAGCACCTCCGGGGGGCCTGAGGGGTTGGGCGAGCAGTACTTC.

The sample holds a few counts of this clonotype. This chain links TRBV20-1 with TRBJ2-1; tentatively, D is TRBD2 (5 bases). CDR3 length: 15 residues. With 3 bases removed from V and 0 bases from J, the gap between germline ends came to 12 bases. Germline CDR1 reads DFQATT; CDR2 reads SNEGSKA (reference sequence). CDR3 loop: CSASTRGISYNEQFF. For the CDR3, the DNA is TGCAGTGCTAGTACAAGAGGGATCTCCTACAATGAGCAGTTCTTC.